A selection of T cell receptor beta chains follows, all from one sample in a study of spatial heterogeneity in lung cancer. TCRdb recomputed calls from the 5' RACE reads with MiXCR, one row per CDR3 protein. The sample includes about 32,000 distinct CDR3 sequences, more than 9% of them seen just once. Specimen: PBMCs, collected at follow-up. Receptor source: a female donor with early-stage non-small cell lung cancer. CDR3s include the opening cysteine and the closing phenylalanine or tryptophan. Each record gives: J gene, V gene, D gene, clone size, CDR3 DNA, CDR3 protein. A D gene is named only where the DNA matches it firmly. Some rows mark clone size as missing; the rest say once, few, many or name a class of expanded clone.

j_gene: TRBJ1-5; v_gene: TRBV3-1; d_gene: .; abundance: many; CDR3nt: TGTGCCAGCAGCCAAGGTAGGGCAGATCAGCCCCAGCATTTT; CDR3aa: CASSQGRADQPQHF
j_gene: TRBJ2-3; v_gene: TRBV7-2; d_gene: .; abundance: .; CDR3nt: TGTGCCAGCAGCTTAATCGCAGATACGCAGTATTTT; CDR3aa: CASSLIADTQYF
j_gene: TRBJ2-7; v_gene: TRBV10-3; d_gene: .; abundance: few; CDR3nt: TGTGCCATCGGCGGGCTTGGGGAGGAGCAGTACTTC; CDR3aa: CAIGGLGEEQYF
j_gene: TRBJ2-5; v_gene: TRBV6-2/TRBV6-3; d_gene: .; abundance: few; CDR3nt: TGTGCCAGCAGGGACTGGCTCCTAGAGACCCAGTACTTC; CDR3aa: CASRDWLLETQYF
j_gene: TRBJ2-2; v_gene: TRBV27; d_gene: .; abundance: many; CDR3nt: TGTGCCAGCAGTTTTCCCGGGGAGCTGTTTTTT; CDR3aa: CASSFPGELFF
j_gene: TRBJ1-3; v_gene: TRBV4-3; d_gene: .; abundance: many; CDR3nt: TGCGCCAGCAGCGACCGAGGAGCTGGAAACACCATATATTTT; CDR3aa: CASSDRGAGNTIYF
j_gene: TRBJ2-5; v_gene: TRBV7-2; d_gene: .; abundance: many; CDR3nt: TGTGCCAGCAGCTTAGGTTATAGGGGAGAGACCCAGTACTTC; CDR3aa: CASSLGYRGETQYF
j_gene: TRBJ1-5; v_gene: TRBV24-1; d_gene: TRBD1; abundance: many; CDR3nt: TGTGCCACCAGTGATCCGGGACAGAATCAGCCCCAGCATTTT; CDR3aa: CATSDPGQNQPQHF
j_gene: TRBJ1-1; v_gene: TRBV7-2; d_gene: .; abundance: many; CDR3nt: TGTGCCAGCAGTACCACAGGAGGGGTCACTGAAGCTTTCTTT; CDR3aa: CASSTTGGVTEAFF
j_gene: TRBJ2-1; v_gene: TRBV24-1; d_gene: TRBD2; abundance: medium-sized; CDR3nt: TGTGCCACCAGTGATCCGTACTGGGCGGGGGACAATGAGCAGTTCTTC; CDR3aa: CATSDPYWAGDNEQFF
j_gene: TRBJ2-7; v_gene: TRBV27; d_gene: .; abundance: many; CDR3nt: TGTGCCAGCTGGTCTGGACAGCCCTACGAGCAGTACTTC; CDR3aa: CASWSGQPYEQYF
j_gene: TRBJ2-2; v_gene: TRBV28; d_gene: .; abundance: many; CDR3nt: TGTGCCAGCAGTCCGCGGACCGGGGAGCTGTTTTTT; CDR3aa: CASSPRTGELFF
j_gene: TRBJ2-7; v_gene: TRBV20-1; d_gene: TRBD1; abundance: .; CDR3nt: TGCAGTGCTATTCCCCCCGGACAGGGAGCCTACGAGCAGTACTTC; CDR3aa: CSAIPPGQGAYEQYF
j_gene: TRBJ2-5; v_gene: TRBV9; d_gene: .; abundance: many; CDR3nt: TGTGCCAGCAGCGTAGCGGGGGAGCTAGAAGAGACCCAGTACTTC; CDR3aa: CASSVAGELEETQYF
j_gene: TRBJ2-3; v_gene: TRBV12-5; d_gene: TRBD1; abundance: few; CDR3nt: TGTGCTAGTGGTTTGGGAATTACAGGACAGGGCCGAACTAGCACAGATACGCAGTATTTT; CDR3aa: CASGLGITGQGRTSTDTQYF
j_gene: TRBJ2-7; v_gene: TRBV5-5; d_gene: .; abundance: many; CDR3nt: TGTGCCAGCACCTTGAGTGGACACGAGCAGTACTTC; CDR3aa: CASTLSGHEQYF
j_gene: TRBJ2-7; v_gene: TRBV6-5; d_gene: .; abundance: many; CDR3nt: TGTGCCAGCAGTTACCGCTCGGGACGGATGTCCTACGAGCAGTACTTC; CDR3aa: CASSYRSGRMSYEQYF
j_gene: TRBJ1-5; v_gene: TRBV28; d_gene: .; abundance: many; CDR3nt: TGTGCCAGCAGTTGGAGCGACAGACTCAATCAGCCCCAGCATTTT; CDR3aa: CASSWSDRLNQPQHF
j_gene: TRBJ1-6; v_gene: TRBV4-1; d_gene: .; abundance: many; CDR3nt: TGCGCCAGCAGCCAACTTGACATGATGTCTTATAATTCACCCCTCCACTTT; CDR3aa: CASSQLDMMSYNSPLHF
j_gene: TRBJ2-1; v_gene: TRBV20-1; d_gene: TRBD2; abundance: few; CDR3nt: TGCAGTGCTAGAGATGTAGCGGGGGGGTCCTACAATGAGCAGTTCTTC; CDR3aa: CSARDVAGGSYNEQFF
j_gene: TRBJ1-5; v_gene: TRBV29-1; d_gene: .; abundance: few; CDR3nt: TGCAGCGTTGAAGGGGGGTTTGGTCAGCCCCAGCATTTT; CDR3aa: CSVEGGFGQPQHF
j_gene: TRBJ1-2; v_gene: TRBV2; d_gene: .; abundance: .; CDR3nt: TGTGCCAGCAGTGAGGGGGTGCGCTATGGCTACACCTTC; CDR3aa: CASSEGVRYGYTF
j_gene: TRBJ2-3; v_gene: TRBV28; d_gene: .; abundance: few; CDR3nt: TGTGCCAGCAGTCCCCACGATACGCAGTATTTT; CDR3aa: CASSPHDTQYF